This T cell receptor (beta chain) emerged from a study of Ad26.COV2.S vaccination and SARS-CoV-2 variants. Background on the study: Intramuscular Ad26.COV2.S doses were given once or twice, 56 days apart.

Using immunoSEQ multiplex PCR, the repertoire was profiled, and TCRdb retains in-frame clones only, with some absent. The table lists roughly 240,000 clones, around 89% of them singletons, with about 11% in the top ten. Documented treatment: some 20 received Ad26.COV2.S at low or high dose, single or two shots; 5 received placebo; per-sample allocation not given. Each sample was drawn 63 days after the first injection (of vaccine or placebo). In the vaccine, an Ad26 vector expressed the SARS-CoV-2 spike of the Wuhan strain. The study's findings and limits: People given the vaccine had a wider spike-specific TCR breadth than placebo recipients did. Vaccinated and placebo-treated recipients had similar non-spike TCR breadth.

Worth noting for this clone: The antigen is not known.

The CDR3 spans 14 residues. Germline V CDR1 and CDR2: LNHDA, SQIVND (reference sequence). The J segment lost 7 bases and the V segment lost 5 bases, leaving 7 bases of the junction unmatched. The gene calls are TRBV19 and TRBJ1-1; 10 positions agree with TRBD1. The source of this sequence is a person aged 18-65 years who received the Ad26.COV2.S COVID-19 vaccine or a placebo. Sample: peripheral blood, taken in a trial of Ad26.COV2.S vaccine versus placebo. The CDR3 loop reads CASSPRTGGVEAFF. CDR3 nucleotide sequence: TGTGCCAGTAGTCCTCGGACAGGGGGGGTTGAAGCTTTCTTT.